The 28 T cell receptor beta chains given below trace back to one sample, sequenced in a study of brain T cells in children with intractable seizures. Data came from immunoSEQ multiplex PCR; TCRdb stores just in-frame clones and leaves some out. The top ten hold under 7% of the sample, which has approximately 330,000 clones, over 90% seen once. Regarding time point: blood from clinic visit 5 months post-surgery; TSC patient then seizure free. Source: peripheral blood, taken approximately 5 months after surgery. All receptors come from a boy in the first two years of life with tuberous sclerosis and intractable seizures.

The chain recombines TRBV4-1 with TRBJ1-1; D is uncertain. Germline V gives CDR1 MGHRA, CDR2 YSYEKL. This CDR3 region has 13 residues. V was pared by 0 bases and J by 9 bases, with 11 bases between. The CDR3 coding sequence is TGCGCCAGCAGCCAAGACGCTAGGTCTCAAGCTTTCTTT. Its translation: CASSQDARSQAFF.

The genes are TRBV11-1 and TRBJ1-1; 8 bases agree with TRBD1. The ends lost 3 bases at V and 3 bases at J; junction bases unmatched: 9. CDR1 is SGHAT, CDR2 FQDESV, per germline (reference sequence). CDR3 length equals 16 residues. This chain's CDR3 is CASSFPAGGWDTEAFF. The CDR3 nucleotides read TGTGCCAGCAGCTTCCCCGCAGGGGGCTGGGACACTGAAGCTTTCTTT.

The chain links TRBV2 to TRBJ2-4; the D gene is possibly TRBD1 (6 bases). Trimming stripped 6 bases from V and 2 bases from J, with 17 bases between. CDR3 length equals 16 residues. CDR1 SNHLY and CDR2 FYNNEI come from the germline V gene. The CDR3 coding sequence is TGTGCCAGCAGGAACAGCAGGGGTTTGACCAAAAACATTCAGTACTTC. It specifies CASRNSRGLTKNIQYF.

The genes are TRBV10-3 and TRBJ1-3, with D maybe TRBD1 (5 bases). The germline V gene has CDR1 ENHRY and CDR2 SYGVKD. Trimming took 8 bases from V and 0 from J, leaving 5 bases between them. The CDR3 spans 12 residues. The CDR3 here is CAIQGSGNTIYF. The DNA of the CDR3 is TGTGCCATCCAGGGCTCTGGAAACACCATATATTTT.

This chain joins TRBV21-1 and TRBJ1-1. TRBV21-1 is assigned pseudogene status. The CDR3 extends over 11 amino acids. The CDR3 loop reads CAISSEGEAFF. CDR3 nucleotide sequence: TGTGCCATCTCAAGTGAGGGTGAAGCTTTCTTT.

The chain has TRBV5-1 and TRBJ2-1; 8 bases agree with TRBD2. In germline, CDR1 is SGHRS, CDR2 YFSETQ. The junction had 21 bases not matched to a gene; V was cut back by 4 bases and J by 6 bases. This CDR3 comprises 19 residues. In DNA form, the CDR3 reads TGCGCCAGCAGCATGTACCTTATGGACGGGGGGGACGCCCTCAATGAGCAGTTCTTC. The encoded protein is CASSMYLMDGGDALNEQFF.

The rearrangement uses TRBV7-9 and TRBJ2-2; TRBD2 aligns across 8 bases. Per the germline V gene, CDR1 is SEHNR and CDR2 is FQNEAQ (reference sequence). The CDR3 is made up of 16 amino acids. V gave up 1 base and J gave up 5 bases; unmatched junction bases: 6. The CDR3 reads CASSLGGGPGTGELFF. CDR3 nucleotide sequence: TGTGCCAGCAGCTTAGGCGGGGGGCCGGGAACCGGGGAGCTGTTTTTT.

Worth noting for this clone: Other DNA sequences within the sample encode an identical CDR3. The chain is built from TRBV6-5 and TRBJ1-2; D may be TRBD1 (5 bases). Trimming left V 0 bases short and J 5 bases short, with 10 bases between. CDR3 length: 14 amino acids. Looked up from germline, CDR1 is MNHEY and CDR2 is SVGAGI. CDR3 in DNA: TGTGCCAGCAGTTACTCGGGACGGCCATATGGCTACACCTTC. Its translation is CASSYSGRPYGYTF.

This clone has just a few counts. The rearrangement joins TRBV3-1 (or the pseudogene TRBV3-2) to TRBJ1-3; D call uncertain. CDR3 length equals 15 residues. Trimming removed 0 bases from V and 0 bases from J, with 6 bases in between. Germline CDR1 reads LGHDT; CDR2 reads YNNKEL (reference sequence). The CDR3 bases are TGTGCCAGCAGCCAAGATTTACGCTCTGGAAACACCATATATTTT. It specifies CASSQDLRSGNTIYF.

The chain recombines TRBV19 with TRBJ2-7; tentatively, D is TRBD1 (8 bases). Germline V gives CDR1 LNHDA, CDR2 SQIVND (reference sequence). V lost 6 bases and J lost 4, with 13 bases in between. This CDR3 is 13 amino acids long. The CDR3 reads CASRSQGGYEQYF. CDR3 nucleotides: TGTGCCAGTAGGTCACAGGGGGGGTACGAGCAGTACTTC.

This rearrangement joins TRBV28 to TRBJ1-1; the D is unclear. CDR3 size: 12 residues. Deletions cut 6 bases from V and 0 bases from J, with 5 bases between. From germline, CDR1 is MDHEN and CDR2 SYDVKM. The CDR3 loop is CASSQVNTEAFF. CDR3 nucleotide sequence: TGTGCCAGCAGCCAGGTGAACACTGAAGCTTTCTTT.

The chain is built from TRBV6-2 or TRBV6-3 and TRBJ1-2; 7 bases agree with TRBD1. The CDR3 length is 13 residues. Germline values: CDR1 MNHEY, CDR2 SVGEGT. The V segment lost 5 bases and the J segment 6 bases; nucleotides outside the gene matches: 6. The CDR3 nucleotides are TGTGCCAGCAGTCGGAAAGGGGGCGATGGCTACACCTTC. Protein product: CASSRKGGDGYTF.

This clone was seen a single time. The sample has other DNA sequences that encode this CDR3 too. The chain combines TRBV5-1 with TRBJ2-3; 8 bases fit TRBD2. The trim removed 1 base at V and 4 bases at J, leaving 5 bases unmatched. CDR1 is SGHRS, CDR2 YFSETQ, per germline. The CDR3 extends over 15 amino acids. This CDR3 reads CASSLTPSGSDTQYF. For the CDR3, the DNA is TGCGCCAGCAGCTTGACCCCTAGCGGGTCAGATACGCAGTATTTT.

The sample holds a few counts of this clone. This chain uses TRBV10-2 with TRBJ1-2; D is unclear. CDR1 and CDR2 from the germline V gene are WSHSY and SAAADI. There are 14 residues in the CDR3. V was trimmed by 0 bases and J by 1 base, leaving 6 bases between them. CDR3 region: CASSESHSNYGYTF. CDR3 in DNA: TGCGCCAGCAGTGAGTCCCACAGTAACTATGGCTACACCTTC.

The CDR3 protein is CASTRTSGGYLETQYF. In DNA, the CDR3 is TGTGCCAGTACCCGGACTAGCGGGGGGTACCTGGAGACCCAGTACTTC. The chain uses TRBV19 and TRBJ2-5; TRBD2 matches 14 bases. The V gene's germline CDR1 is LNHDA and CDR2 SQIVND (reference sequence). The CDR3 contains 16 residues. The J segment lost 5 bases and the V segment lost 7 bases, leaving 9 bases of the junction unmatched.

The chain carries TRBV18 and TRBJ2-7, with D hard to call. Trimming stripped 3 bases from V and 5 bases from J, with 5 bases between. Per the germline V gene, CDR1 is KGHSH and CDR2 is LQKENI. CDR3 length: 11 residues. The CDR3 region has the DNA TGTGCCAGCTCACCCCTCCACGAGCAGTACTTC. It specifies CASSPLHEQYF.

The chain employs TRBV20-1 and TRBJ1-1, with D possibly being TRBD1 (6 bases). Trimming stripped 3 bases from V and 4 bases from J, with 21 bases between. The CDR3 extends over 16 amino acids. Germline assignment: CDR1 DFQATT and CDR2 SNEGSKA (reference sequence). CDR3 region: CSASPWTARGATEAFF. As DNA, the CDR3 is TGCAGTGCTAGTCCCTGGACGGCGAGGGGGGCCACTGAAGCTTTCTTT.

The CDR3 is CASILQARQGTEAFF. The CDR3 bases are TGCGCCAGCATTCTACAGGCGAGGCAGGGCACTGAAGCTTTCTTT. This chain uses TRBV10-2 with TRBJ1-1, with D possibly TRBD1 on 5 matching bases. V was cut by 7 bases and J by 4 bases, with 19 bases left in between. Looked up from germline, CDR1 is WSHSY and CDR2 is SAAADI. CDR3 size: 15 residues.

V and J are TRBV5-1 and TRBJ2-7, with D possibly TRBD1 on 6 matching bases. This CDR3 has 14 residues. From germline, CDR1 is SGHRS and CDR2 YFSETQ. Trimming removed 3 bases at V and 2 bases at J, with 12 bases between. DNA of the CDR3: TGCGCCAGCAGCTCAGGACAGTTCCCCTACGAGCAGTACTTC. This codes for CASSSGQFPYEQYF.

This sequence joins TRBV19 and TRBJ1-2; D remains ambiguous. CDR3 length equals 14 residues. The ends were cut back, 4 bases at V and 5 bases at J, with 14 bases in the middle. Per the germline V gene, CDR1 is LNHDA and CDR2 is SQIVND (reference sequence). CDR3 DNA sequence: TGTGCCAGTAGTACAGAACCCGGTGATTATGGCTACACCTTC. Its translation is CASSTEPGDYGYTF. The whole variable domain, filled in from reference TRBV19 and TRBJ1-2, reads DGGITQSPKYLFRKEGQNVTLSCEQNLNHDAMYWYRQDPGQGLRLIYYSQIVNDFQKGDIAEGYSVSREKKESFPLTVTSAQKNPTAFYLCASSTEPGDYGYTFGSGTRLTVV.

The chain carries TRBV5-1 and TRBJ1-1, with TRBD1 identical over 7 bases. CDR1 SGHRS and CDR2 YFSETQ come from the germline V gene. With V trimmed by 4 bases and J by 0 bases, 9 bases remained unmatched. The CDR3 length is 16 residues. CDR3 sequence: CASSAGTVRMNTEAFF. The DNA of the CDR3 is TGCGCCAGCAGCGCGGGGACAGTCCGGATGAACACTGAAGCTTTCTTT.

The CDR3: CASSNSGRPNTGELFF. The CDR3, as DNA: TGTGCCAGCAGTAACAGCGGGAGGCCGAACACCGGGGAGCTGTTTTTT. The rearrangement joins TRBV2 to TRBJ2-2, with TRBD2 matching 9 bases. The CDR3 has 16 residues. Germline V gene data show CDR1 as SNHLY and CDR2 as FYNNEI. The trim removed 5 bases at V and 0 bases at J, leaving 4 bases unmatched. Full variable domain (rest looked up from reference TRBV2 and TRBJ2-2): EPEVTQTPSHQVTQMGQEVILRCVPISNHLYFYWYRQILGQKVEFLVSFYNNEISEKSEIFDDQFSVERPDGSNFTLKIRSTKLEDSAMYFCASSNSGRPNTGELFFGEGSRLTVL.

V and J are TRBV30 and TRBJ1-2; D call uncertain. CDR1 and CDR2 (germline): GTSNPN, SVGIG (reference sequence). The CDR3 sequence is 12 residues long. The V and J ends lost 1 base and 4 bases respectively, with 7 bases between them. CDR3 sequence: CAWSGLRYGYTF. The CDR3 DNA sequence: TGTGCCTGGAGTGGGTTACGCTATGGCTACACCTTC.

This rearrangement joins TRBV10-3 to TRBJ1-3, with a possible D match to TRBD1 (5 bases). V lost 3 bases, J lost 0 bases, and 9 bases lay in between. This CDR3 has 15 amino acids. Germline CDR1 and CDR2: ENHRY and SYGVKD. The DNA for the CDR3 is TGTGCCATCAGTGAAAGGGGATCCTCTGGAAACACCATATATTTT. This gives the protein CAISERGSSGNTIYF.

Notes on this clone: One end of the junction varies from germline; a read error may be responsible. This chain connects TRBV7-9 to TRBJ1-1, with D possibly being TRBD1 (5 bases). The CDR3 extends over 15 amino acids. The germline V gene has CDR1 SEHNR and CDR2 FQNEAQ (reference sequence). The CDR3 region has the DNA TGTGCCAGCAGCTTATTTCGGGGCGTGAACACTGAAGTTTTCTTT. Encoded protein: CASSLFRGVNTEVFF.

The J gene is TRBJ2-1, the V gene TRBV7-9, with a tentative D call TRBD1 (5 bases). The CDR3 is 15 residues long. Germline CDR1 SEHNR, CDR2 FQNEAQ (reference sequence). V was cut by 5 bases and J by 8 bases, with 19 bases left in between. CDR3 nucleotides: TGTGCCAGCAGCCACATAGCAAGGGGTATGGATGAGCAGTTCTTC. Its translation: CASSHIARGMDEQFF. The complete variable domain, with remaining parts taken from reference TRBV7-9 and TRBJ2-1, reads DTGVSQNPRHKITKRGQNVTFRCDPISEHNRLYWYRQTLGQGPEFLTYFQNEAQLEKSRLLSDRFSAERPKGSFSTLEIQRTEQGDSAMYLCASSHIARGMDEQFFGPGTRLTVL.

The J gene is TRBJ1-1, the V gene TRBV5-1, with a tentative D call TRBD1 (5 bases). This CDR3 is built from 14 residues. Deletions cut 3 bases from V and 5 bases from J, with 14 bases between. Germline lookup yields CDR1 SGHRS and CDR2 YFSETQ. CDR3 residues: CASSSDRAKTEAFF. CDR3 coding DNA: TGCGCCAGCAGCTCAGACAGAGCCAAGACTGAAGCTTTCTTT.

The J gene is TRBJ1-2, the V gene TRBV2; 7 bases agree with TRBD1. After removal of 6 bases from V and 5 bases from J, the junction contained 9 bases not matched to a gene. The germline gives CDR1 SNHLY, CDR2 FYNNEI. This CDR3 spans 14 amino acids. CDR3 protein: CASSDEMTGYGYTF. The DNA of the CDR3 is TGTGCCAGCAGCGACGAAATGACAGGGTATGGCTACACCTTC.